This TCR beta chain was captured in a study of CD8 T cells in Susac syndrome. When the RNA was reverse transcribed, random hexamers were used with an input of about 0.5 to 1 ug. TCRdb recomputed calls from the immunoSEQ multiplex PCR reads with MiXCR, one row per CDR3 protein. In the table there are roughly 300,000 distinct CDR3 sequences, more than 75% of which are singletons. The CDR3 extends over 15 amino acids. The V gene lost 0 bases and the J gene lost 0 bases, with 6 bases spanning the gap. Germline CDR1 and CDR2: LNHNV and YYDKDF (reference sequence). From blood CD8+ and CD4+ T cells, the TCR beta chain was sequenced.

This clonotype originated in a human donor with multiple sclerosis. The rearrangement joins TRBV15 to TRBJ1-3; D is unclear. Sequenced: CD8+ T cells from PBMCs. The CDR3 region has the DNA TGTGCCACCAGCAGAGATCAAAACTCTGGAAACACCATATATTTT. Translated, it gives CATSRDQNSGNTIYF.